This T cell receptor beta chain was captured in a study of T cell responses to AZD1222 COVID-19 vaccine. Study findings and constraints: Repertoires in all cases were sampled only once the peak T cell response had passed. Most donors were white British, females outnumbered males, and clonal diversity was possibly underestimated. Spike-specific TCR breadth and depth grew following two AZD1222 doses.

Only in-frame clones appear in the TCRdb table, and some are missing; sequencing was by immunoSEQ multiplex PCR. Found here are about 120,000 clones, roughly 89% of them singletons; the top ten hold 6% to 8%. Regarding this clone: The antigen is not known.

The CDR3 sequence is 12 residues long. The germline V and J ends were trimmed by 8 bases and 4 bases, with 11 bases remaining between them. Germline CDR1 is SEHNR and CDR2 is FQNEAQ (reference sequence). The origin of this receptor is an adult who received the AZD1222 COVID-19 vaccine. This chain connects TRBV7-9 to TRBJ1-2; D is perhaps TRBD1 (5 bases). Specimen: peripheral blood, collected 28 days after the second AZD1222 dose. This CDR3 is CASGAGAYGYTF. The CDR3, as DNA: TGTGCCAGCGGGGCCGGGGCCTATGGCTACACCTTC.